The 10 T cell receptor beta chains below come from one sample, sequenced in a study of blood T cells in healthy people across ages. Then a second PCR, running about 6 to 11 cycles, was carried out with a sample-barcoded 5' primer and a J-beta primer mix. TCRdb re-derived calls from the 5' RACE reads in MiXCR, one entry per CDR3 protein. Seen here are around 710,000 distinct CDR3 sequences, roughly 45% observed once, and the top ten hold 20% to 25%. The source material was blood. These receptors all stem from a woman aged 55 to 70 in good health.

Remarks on this clonotype: One junction end does not reproduce the germline sequence, and a read error may be involved. This chain joins TRBV6-2 or TRBV6-3 and TRBJ1-2, with D perhaps TRBD1 (5 bases). This CDR3 has 12 amino acids. Germline values: CDR1 MNHEY, CDR2 SVGEGT. The CDR3 protein is CARRDREDGYTF. CDR3 coding DNA: TGTGCCCGCAGGGATAGAGAAGATGGCTACACCTTC.

A few counts support this clonotype. The chain has TRBV13 and TRBJ2-7; the D gene is possibly TRBD1 (6 bases). CDR1 and CDR2 from the germline V gene are PRHDT and FYEKMQ (reference sequence). The CDR3 sequence is 14 residues long. V was shortened by 7 bases and J by 1 base, with 14 bases between the two germline ends. The CDR3 coding sequence is TGTGCCAGCACCCCGGGACATCCTTCCTACGAGCAGTACTTC. It encodes CASTPGHPSYEQYF.

This clonotype was seen a handful of times. An end of the junction differs from the germline gene, which may be a read error. V and J are TRBV7-7 and TRBJ2-2; D possibly matches TRBD1 or TRBD2 (6 bases each). CDR1 is SSHAT and CDR2 is FNYEAQ in the germline V gene (reference sequence). The CDR3 is 16 residues long. The CDR3 DNA reads TGTGCTAGCACCCTTCATGGGGGGCCGAACACCGGGGAGCTGTTTTTT. This encodes CASTLHGGPNTGELFF.

In its sample, this clonotype was seen a few times. V usage is TRBV7-2 and J usage is TRBJ2-7, with D unclear. Trimming left V 3 bases short and J 4 bases short, with 10 bases between. The CDR3 spans 13 residues. The germline V gene encodes CDR1 SGHTA and CDR2 FQGNSA. The CDR3 spells CASSFRVTYEQYF. The CDR3, as DNA: TGTGCCAGCAGCTTTCGGGTTACTTACGAGCAGTACTTC.

The chain carries TRBV7-8 and TRBJ2-3, with D hard to call. The V gene lost 0 bases and the J gene lost 2 bases, with 18 bases spanning the gap. CDR1 is SGHVS and CDR2 is FQNEAQ in the germline V gene. The CDR3 is 18 residues long. CDR3 sequence (DNA): TGTGCCAGCAGCTTAGCGGGTGAGAATACTCTACTCACAGATACGCAGTATTTT. This gives the protein CASSLAGENTLLTDTQYF.

This clonotype was seen only a few times. The gene calls are TRBV30 and TRBJ2-3; no definite D call. Trimming shortened V by 4 bases and J by 5 bases, and 10 bases separated the two germline ends. The CDR3 runs 12 residues. Germline CDR1 reads GTSNPN; CDR2 reads SVGIG (reference sequence). CDR3 loop: CAWNSNRDTQYF. CDR3 nucleotide sequence: TGTGCCTGGAATTCTAACAGAGATACGCAGTATTTT.

The chain links TRBV4-3 to TRBJ2-3; 10 positions match TRBD2. The CDR3 covers 16 residues. The junction had 4 bases not matched to a gene; V was cut back by 0 bases and J by 4 bases. Germline CDR1 LGHNA, CDR2 YSLEER. The CDR3 nucleotides read TGCGCCAGCAGCCAAGAAAGCGGGAGGGCTGCAGATACGCAGTATTTT. The encoded protein is CASSQESGRAADTQYF.

This chain joins TRBV7-9 and TRBJ2-1, with D possibly being TRBD1 (5 bases). V lost 11 bases, J lost 5 bases, and 16 bases lay in between. This CDR3 contains 13 residues. Per the germline V gene, CDR1 is SEHNR and CDR2 is FQNEAQ (reference sequence). CDR3 sequence (DNA): TGTGCCTCTGATCGGACAAGAAACAATGAGCAGTTCTTC. It translates to CASDRTRNNEQFF.

This clonotype was counted only a few times. The chain couples TRBV20-1 to TRBJ2-1, with 9 bases aligning to TRBD2. Germline lookup yields CDR1 DFQATT and CDR2 SNEGSKA (reference sequence). The CDR3 contains 14 residues. V gave up 6 bases and J gave up 7 bases; unmatched junction bases: 10. The CDR3 is CSALTSGRINEQFF. The DNA for the CDR3 is TGCAGTGCCCTGACTAGCGGTAGGATTAATGAGCAGTTCTTC.

The V gene is TRBV14, the J gene TRBJ2-7, with D uncertain. Looked up from germline, CDR1 is SGHDN and CDR2 is FVKESK. Trimming took off 1 base at V and 5 bases at J, with 15 bases between the two ends. CDR3 size: 15 residues. CDR3 region: CASSQGVTRRHEQYF. CDR3 coding DNA: TGTGCCAGCAGCCAAGGTGTGACAAGGAGACACGAGCAGTACTTC.